These 8 T cell receptor beta chains share one sample of origin, sequenced in a study of OX40 agonist ivuxolimab in advanced cancers. Here immunoSEQ multiplex PCR was the method, and the copy in TCRdb shows in-frame clones only, minus some. Altogether more than 95,000 clones are present, 91% being singletons, with the ten largest covering less than 0.4%. The source material was CD4+ or CD8+ T cells sorted from blood, sampled in a trial of the OX40 agonist ivuxolimab. Receptors were obtained from an adult with an advanced solid tumor such as melanoma, head and neck, liver or kidney cancer.

CDR3 nucleotide sequence: TGTGCCAGCAGTTACCTGGCGGGAGAGTTATACGAGCAGTACTTC. Amino acid sequence: CASSYLAGELYEQYF. V and J are TRBV6-5 and TRBJ2-7; 7 bases agree with TRBD2. V was pared by 2 bases and J by 4 bases, with 8 bases of the junction left unmatched. Germline V lookup: CDR1 MNHEY, CDR2 SVGAGI. The CDR3 is made up of 15 amino acids.

As DNA, the CDR3 is TGCAGTGCCCGAGACGAGCAGTACTTC. Its translation is CSARDEQYF. The chain couples TRBV20-1 to TRBJ2-7; D ambiguous. Germline values: CDR1 DFQATT, CDR2 SNEGSKA (reference sequence). This CDR3 comprises 9 residues. Trimming removed 6 bases at V and 5 bases at J, with 5 bases between.

This clone has more than one count but fewer than ten. The CDR3 reads CASSLPGVTGELFF. CDR3 DNA sequence: TGTGCCAGCAGCTTGCCTGGGGTCACCGGGGAGCTGTTTTTT. The V gene is TRBV5-4, the J gene TRBJ2-2; D unclear. CDR1 and CDR2 from the germline V gene are SGHNT and YYREEE (reference sequence). Trimming left V 1 base short and J 4 bases short, with 8 bases between. The length of the CDR3 is 14 residues.

The rearrangement links TRBV11-3 to TRBJ2-7; D unresolved. Germline CDR1 and CDR2: SGHNT and YENEEA. Trimming removed 6 bases at V and 3 bases at J, with 9 bases between. The length of the CDR3 is 12 residues. The CDR3 DNA reads as TGTGCCAGCAGGCCCCCCCACTACGAGCAGTACTTC. Translation: CASRPPHYEQYF. Filled out from reference TRBV11-3 and TRBJ2-7, the complete variable domain reads EAGVVQSPRYKIIEKKQPVAFWCNPISGHNTLYWYLQNLGQGPELLIRYENEEAVDDSQLPKDRFSAERLKGVDSTLKIQPAELGDSAVYLCASRPPHYEQYFGPGTRLTVT.

V gene TRBV7-9 combines with J gene TRBJ2-5; D tentatively fits TRBD1 or TRBD2 (5 bases each). The CDR3 is made up of 14 amino acids. The germline V and J ends were trimmed by 6 bases and 1 base, with 12 bases remaining between them. CDR1 and CDR2 (germline): SEHNR, FQNEAQ (reference sequence). The CDR3 DNA follows: TGTGCCAGCAGAAGAGTCGGGGCCCAAGAGACCCAGTACTTC. Residues: CASRRVGAQETQYF.

In DNA, the CDR3 is TGTGCCAGCAGCCCAAGGGGGAGCTCCTACGAGCAGTACTTC. Translation gives CASSPRGSSYEQYF. This sequence joins TRBV13 and TRBJ2-7; maybe TRBD1 (6 bases). This CDR3 spans 14 amino acids. The germline V gene has CDR1 PRHDT and CDR2 FYEKMQ (reference sequence). V shed 5 bases and J shed 0 bases, with 11 bases lying between them.

The chain couples TRBV6-6 to TRBJ2-1; TRBD2 matches at 9 bases. The CDR3 consists of 15 residues. Per the germline V gene, CDR1 is MNHNY and CDR2 is SVGAGI (reference sequence). Trimming cost V 2 bases and J 5 bases; bases outside gene matches: 4. This CDR3 reads CASSYRLAENNEQFF. CDR3 DNA: TGTGCCAGCAGTTACCGACTAGCGGAGAACAATGAGCAGTTCTTC.

This rearrangement joins TRBV18 to TRBJ1-3, with 8 positions matching TRBD1. CDR1 is KGHSH, CDR2 LQKENI, per germline. This CDR3 is built from 14 residues. V lost 6 bases, J lost 9 bases, and 10 bases stayed unmatched. The CDR3 nucleotides read TGTGCCAGCTCGGAAGACAGGGGTCAAAGCACCATATATTTT. Its protein product is CASSEDRGQSTIYF.